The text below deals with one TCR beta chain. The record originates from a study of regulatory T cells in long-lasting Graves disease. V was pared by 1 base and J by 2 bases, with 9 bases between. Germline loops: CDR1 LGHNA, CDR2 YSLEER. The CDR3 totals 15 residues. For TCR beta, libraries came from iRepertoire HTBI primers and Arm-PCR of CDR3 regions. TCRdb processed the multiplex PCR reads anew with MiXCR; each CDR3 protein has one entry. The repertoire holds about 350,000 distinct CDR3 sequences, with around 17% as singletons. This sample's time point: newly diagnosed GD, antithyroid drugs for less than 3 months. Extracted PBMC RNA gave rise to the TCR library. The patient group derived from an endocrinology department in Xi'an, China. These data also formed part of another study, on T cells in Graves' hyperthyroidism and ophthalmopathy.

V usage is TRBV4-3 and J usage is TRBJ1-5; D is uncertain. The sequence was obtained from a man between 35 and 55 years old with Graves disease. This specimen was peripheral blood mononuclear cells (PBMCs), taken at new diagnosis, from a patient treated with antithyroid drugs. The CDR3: CASSQGFSGNQPQHF. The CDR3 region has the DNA TGCGCCAGCAGCCAAGGATTTTCTGGCAATCAGCCCCAGCATTTT.